A single sample gave rise to the 25 T cell receptor beta chains below, sequenced in a study of vaccination and CD4 T cells after COVID-19. No antigen has been identified for these receptors. The treatment denotes: roughly 10-day PBMC culture with coronavirus spike peptide pools or control peptides (ViraFEST assay). An Oncomine TCR Beta short-read assay was used to sequence the DNA from cultured CD4+ T cells. MiXCR, run by TCRdb on the PCR reads, gives a single entry per CDR3 protein. The table includes around 15,000 distinct CDR3 sequences, 35% to 45% detected once. Sequences were derived from CD4+ T cells from blood, cultured in vitro, sampled before SARS-CoV-2 vaccination. The receptors here all came from a human donor who received a COVID-19 vaccine.

This clonotype was counted between two and nine times. In DNA form, the CDR3 reads TGTGCCAGCAGTGAAGCGGCAGGGGGCGACGAGCAGTACTTC. Translation gives CASSEAAGGDEQYF. J is TRBJ2-7 and V is TRBV2; 8 nucleotides match TRBD1. Germline assignment: CDR1 SNHLY and CDR2 FYNNEI. V was pared by 0 bases and J by 5 bases, with 3 bases of the junction left unmatched. The CDR3 totals 14 residues.

This clonotype was seen only a few times. This chain uses TRBV2 with TRBJ1-2, with TRBD1 as a possible D gene (5 bases). The CDR3 length is 15 residues. V was clipped by 1 base and J by 6 bases, with 15 bases between them. CDR1 is SNHLY and CDR2 is FYNNEI in the germline V gene. The chain's CDR3 is CASSEGRAGGDGYTF. CDR3 DNA: TGTGCCAGCAGTGAAGGTCGGGCGGGGGGAGATGGCTACACCTTC.

This chain links TRBV7-2 with TRBJ1-1; D might be TRBD1 (6 bases). CDR1 and CDR2 from the germline V gene are SGHTA and FQGNSA. This CDR3 is built from 15 residues. V gave up 3 bases and J gave up 2 bases, with 13 bases separating them. The CDR3 region is CASSLGGGRNTEAFF. The CDR3 DNA sequence: TGTGCCAGCAGCTTGGGAGGGGGGCGTAACACTGAAGCTTTCTTT.

The chain joins TRBV20-1 to TRBJ1-5; perhaps TRBD1 as D (5 bases). V dropped 0 bases and J dropped 2 bases, with 8 bases sitting between them. The germline CDR1 and CDR2 sequences are DFQATT and SNEGSKA (reference sequence). The CDR3 sequence is 14 residues long. CDR3 sequence: CSAREGHGNQPQHF. The CDR3 coding sequence is TGCAGTGCTAGAGAAGGACACGGCAATCAGCCCCAGCATTTT.

The chain combines TRBV6-1 with TRBJ2-5; D possibly corresponds to TRBD1 (6 bases). CDR1 MNHNS and CDR2 SASEGT come from the germline V gene. Trimming removed 6 bases from V and 5 bases from J, with 16 bases in between. This CDR3 comprises 14 residues. This CDR3 is CASRGAGLGETQYF. The CDR3 coding sequence is TGTGCCAGCAGGGGGGCGGGTTTGGGTGAGACCCAGTACTTC.

The genes are TRBV6-5 and TRBJ2-5; D is unclear. V lost 3 bases, J lost 2 bases, and 13 bases lay in between. This CDR3 has 15 amino acids. Germline V gene sequence: CDR1 MNHEY, CDR2 SVGAGI. The CDR3 nucleotides read TGTGCCAGCAGTTATTCGCAGAAGATTCAAGAGACCCAGTACTTC. Its protein is CASSYSQKIQETQYF.

The gene calls are TRBV12-3 or TRBV12-4 and TRBJ1-5; 7 nucleotides align to TRBD1. J was trimmed by 6 bases and V by 6 bases; bases with no gene match: 2. The CDR3 spans 12 residues. The CDR3 sequence: CASSRGVQPQHF. CDR3 coding DNA: TGTGCCAGCAGCAGGGGGGTTCAGCCCCAGCATTTT.

This clonotype was seen more than once but under ten times. The chain combines TRBV20-1 with TRBJ1-1; D gene ambiguous. The CDR3 consists of 12 residues. Germline V gene sequence: CDR1 DFQATT, CDR2 SNEGSKA (reference sequence). The germline V and J ends were trimmed by 3 bases and 4 bases, with 9 bases remaining between them. The CDR3 loop is CSARVQPTEAFF. The DNA for the CDR3 is TGCAGTGCTAGGGTTCAGCCCACTGAAGCTTTCTTT.

This clonotype was found a few times. This sequence joins TRBV25-1 and TRBJ1-1; TRBD1 matches at 9 bases. V lost 4 bases and J lost 0; bases outside the gene matches: 6. Germline loops: CDR1 MGHDK, CDR2 SYGVNS. CDR3 size: 16 residues. Here the CDR3 DNA reads TGTGCCAGCAGTGCTCGGACAGGGGTCCTGAACACTGAAGCTTTCTTT. It translates to CASSARTGVLNTEAFF.

The chain combines TRBV12-3 or TRBV12-4 with TRBJ1-1; D might be TRBD1 (5 bases). This CDR3 comprises 13 residues. V lost 0 bases to trimming and J lost 5 bases, with 7 bases between them. This CDR3 reads CASSLAGETEAFF. The CDR3 region has the DNA TGTGCCAGCAGTTTAGCGGGGGAAACTGAAGCTTTCTTT.

In its sample, this clonotype was seen a few times. The J gene is TRBJ1-6, the V gene TRBV20-1; tentatively, D is TRBD1 (5 bases). This CDR3 is 14 amino acids long. The V and J ends lost 6 bases and 3 bases respectively, with 12 bases between them. CDR1 and CDR2 (germline): DFQATT, SNEGSKA (reference sequence). In DNA form, the CDR3 reads TGCAGTGCCCACGGGGGAGGCTATAATTCACCCCTCCACTTT. Its protein product is CSAHGGGYNSPLHF.

The chain links TRBV25-1 to TRBJ2-1; no clear D. Germline assignment: CDR1 MGHDK and CDR2 SYGVNS. Trimming took off 5 bases at V and 7 bases at J, with 6 bases between the two ends. The length of the CDR3 is 11 residues. CDR3 residues: CASSRKNEQFF. Written as DNA, the CDR3 is TGTGCCAGCAGTAGGAAGAATGAGCAGTTCTTC.

The CDR3 DNA follows: TGCAGTGTTACGGGACAAGGCACAGATACGCAGTATTTT. Protein product: CSVTGQGTDTQYF. The chain couples TRBV20-1 to TRBJ2-3; TRBD1 might be the D (6 bases). This CDR3 has 13 amino acids. Germline V gene lookup returns CDR1 DFQATT and CDR2 SNEGSKA (reference sequence). V lost 7 bases to trimming and J lost 1 base, with 12 bases between them.

CDR3 amino acids: CASSPGLTSEAFF. CDR3 coding DNA: TGTGCCAGCTCACCGGGACTCACTTCTGAAGCTTTCTTT. J is TRBJ1-1 and V is TRBV18; D possibly corresponds to TRBD1 (5 bases). V was clipped by 3 bases and J by 6 bases, with 11 bases between them. This CDR3 is 13 amino acids long. Germline values: CDR1 KGHSH, CDR2 LQKENI.

The chain employs TRBV5-1 and TRBJ1-2; no clear D gene. The CDR3 runs 15 residues. Trimming shortened V by 4 bases and J by 2 bases, and 15 bases separated the two germline ends. The germline V gene encodes CDR1 SGHRS and CDR2 YFSETQ. The chain's CDR3 is CASSPADSENYGYTF. CDR3 in DNA: TGCGCCAGCAGCCCGGCTGACTCTGAAAACTATGGCTACACCTTC.

This sequence joins TRBV19 and TRBJ2-5; 8 bases line up with TRBD1. Germline loops: CDR1 LNHDA, CDR2 SQIVND (reference sequence). This CDR3 has 14 residues. With 1 base clipped from V and 5 bases from J, the junction kept 3 bases outside the gene matches. CDR3 sequence: CASSIGTGPETQYF. CDR3 DNA: TGTGCCAGTAGTATAGGGACAGGGCCGGAGACCCAGTACTTC.

The chain carries TRBV5-1 and TRBJ2-3; TRBD2 aligns across 8 bases. Germline values: CDR1 SGHRS, CDR2 YFSETQ. Germline trimming cut 6 bases from V and 2 bases from J; bases unmatched to any gene: 14. The CDR3 is 17 amino acids. The CDR3 loop reads CASTILGGAYHTDTQYF. Here the CDR3 DNA reads TGCGCCAGCACAATCCTCGGGGGGGCCTACCACACAGATACGCAGTATTTT.

The rearrangement uses TRBV19 and TRBJ2-1, with D unresolved. Between the trimmed V and J ends, which lost 3 bases and 4 bases, there was a span of 16 bases. This CDR3 region has 16 residues. Germline loops: CDR1 LNHDA, CDR2 SQIVND (reference sequence). This CDR3 reads CASSIPSRPPYNEQFF. The DNA of the CDR3 is TGTGCCAGTAGTATCCCCTCCAGACCCCCGTACAATGAGCAGTTCTTC.

The V gene is TRBV5-1, the J gene TRBJ2-7; TRBD2 is a possible D gene (5 bases). CDR3 length equals 13 residues. Looked up from germline, CDR1 is SGHRS and CDR2 is YFSETQ. Trimming removed 0 bases at V and 4 bases at J, with 8 bases between. CDR3 in amino acids: CASSLERGYEQYF. CDR3 coding DNA: TGCGCCAGCAGCTTGGAACGGGGTTACGAGCAGTACTTC.

This clonotype was observed a handful of times. The chain couples TRBV24-1 to TRBJ1-6, with D uncertain. The germline V gene encodes CDR1 KGHDR and CDR2 SFDVKD. The CDR3 spans 13 residues. V was clipped by 4 bases and J by 7 bases, with 7 bases between them. CDR3 residues: CATSERRNSPLHF. CDR3 DNA: TGTGCCACCAGTGAGCGGAGGAATTCACCCCTCCACTTT.

The chain has TRBV6-1 and TRBJ2-5; D not resolved. Germline CDR1 reads MNHNS; CDR2 reads SASEGT. The CDR3 has 13 amino acids. The V end lost 2 bases, the J end lost 3 bases, and 7 bases lay between the germline ends. CDR3 in DNA: TGTGCCAGCAGTGAATTGTCAGAAGAGACCCAGTACTTC. The encoded protein is CASSELSEETQYF.

This clonotype was recorded once. The chain combines TRBV5-6 with TRBJ2-1; D not certain. V dropped 0 bases and J dropped 6 bases, with 13 bases sitting between them. Germline V gene lookup returns CDR1 SGHDT and CDR2 YYEEEE. The CDR3 is 15 amino acids. The CDR3 region is CASSLALLRTNEQFF. The CDR3 DNA is TGTGCCAGCAGCTTGGCCCTACTCAGGACCAATGAGCAGTTCTTC. The full variable domain, completed using reference TRBV5-6 and TRBJ2-1, is DAGVTQSPTHLIKTRGQQVTLRCSPKSGHDTVSWYQQALGQGPQFIFQYYEEEERQRGNFPDRFSGHQFPNYSSELNVNALLLGDSALYLCASSLALLRTNEQFFGPGTRLTVL.

The V call is TRBV12-3 or TRBV12-4, the J call TRBJ1-6; 8 bases align to TRBD1. Trimming cost V 8 bases and J 9 bases; bases outside gene matches: 6. The CDR3 is 13 amino acids. CDR3 sequence: CASAKDRGSPLHF. In nucleotides, the CDR3 is TGTGCCAGCGCGAAAGACAGGGGTTCACCCCTCCACTTT.

The gene calls are TRBV5-1 and TRBJ1-2, with 8 bases aligning to TRBD1. This CDR3 is built from 14 residues. Trimming cost V 1 base and J 4 bases; bases outside gene matches: 3. Per germline, CDR1 SGHRS and CDR2 YFSETQ. Here the CDR3 reads CASSLFQGAYGYTF. The CDR3 bases are TGCGCCAGCAGCTTGTTCCAGGGGGCCTATGGCTACACCTTC.

As to this clonotype: At one end the junction does not follow the germline gene, possibly because of a read error. The J gene is TRBJ2-5, the V gene TRBV6-1; 9 bases are a match to TRBD1. The CDR3 totals 13 residues. CDR1 is MNHNS and CDR2 is SASEGT in the germline V gene. CDR3 bases: TGTGCCAGCAGTCTAGACAGGGGGGAGACCCGGTACTTC. It encodes CASSLDRGETRYF.